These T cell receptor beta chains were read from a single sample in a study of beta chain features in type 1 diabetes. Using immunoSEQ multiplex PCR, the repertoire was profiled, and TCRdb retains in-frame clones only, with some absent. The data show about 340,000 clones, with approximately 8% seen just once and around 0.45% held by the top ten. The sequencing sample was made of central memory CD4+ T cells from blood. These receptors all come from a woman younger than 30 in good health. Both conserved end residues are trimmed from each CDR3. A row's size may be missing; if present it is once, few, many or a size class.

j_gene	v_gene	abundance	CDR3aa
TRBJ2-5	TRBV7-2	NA	ASSFGQGKQETQY
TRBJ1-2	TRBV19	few	ASSIFDYGYT
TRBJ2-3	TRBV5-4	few	ASRQRAGDTQY
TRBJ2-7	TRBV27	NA	ASSFGGWTSSYEQY
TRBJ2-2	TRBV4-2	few	ASSQRASSGITGELF
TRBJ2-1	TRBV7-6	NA	ASTAGGHNEQF
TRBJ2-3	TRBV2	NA	ASSEGTPRDTQY
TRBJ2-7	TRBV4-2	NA	ASSRESGLVAYEQY
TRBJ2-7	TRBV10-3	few	ATASGTSGSYEQY
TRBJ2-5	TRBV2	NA	ASSGLAGVSGETQY
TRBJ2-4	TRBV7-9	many	ASSLTTRNVGNIQY
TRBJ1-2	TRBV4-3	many	ASSQDDRAYGYT